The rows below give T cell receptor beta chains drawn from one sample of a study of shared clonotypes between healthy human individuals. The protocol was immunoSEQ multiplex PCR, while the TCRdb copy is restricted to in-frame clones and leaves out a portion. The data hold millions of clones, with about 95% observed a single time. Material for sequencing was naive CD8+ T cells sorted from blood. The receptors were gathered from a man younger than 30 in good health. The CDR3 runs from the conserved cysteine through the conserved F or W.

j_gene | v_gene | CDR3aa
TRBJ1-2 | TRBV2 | CASSEVGEAGYYGYTF
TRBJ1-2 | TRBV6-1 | CASSETGAYTF
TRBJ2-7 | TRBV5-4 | CASSLGSEDEQYF
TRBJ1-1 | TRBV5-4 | CASTPGGLEAFF
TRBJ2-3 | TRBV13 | CASTGLAGETSDTQYF
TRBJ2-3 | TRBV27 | CASSLTSPPDTQYF
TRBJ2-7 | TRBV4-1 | CASSQVLAQPSYEQYF
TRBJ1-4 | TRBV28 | CASSPHEKLFF
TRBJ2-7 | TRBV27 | CASSFSAGGESYEQYF
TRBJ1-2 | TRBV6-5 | CAAAPSGGASYTF
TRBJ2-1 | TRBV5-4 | CASSSLAGIYNEQFF
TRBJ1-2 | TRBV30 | CAWSHSEPYGYTF
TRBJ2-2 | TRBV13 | CASSLSRTGELFF
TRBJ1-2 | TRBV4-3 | CASSQDVHDGLANYGYTF
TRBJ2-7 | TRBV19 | CASSSHLQGDEQYF
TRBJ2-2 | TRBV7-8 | CASTSEERGFTGELFF